Below, 17 T cell receptor beta chains from the same sample are listed, as sequenced in a study of resident and recirculating memory T cells in vitiligo. Clones were sequenced by immunoSEQ multiplex PCR, and TCRdb holds only the in-frame ones, with some missing. The sample shows around 70,000 clones, approximately 90% of them seen only once. The sequenced sample was blood. These receptors all come from a male donor with vitiligo.

This chain joins TRBV9 and TRBJ2-3, with TRBD1 matching 9 bases. The CDR3 consists of 14 residues. The germline gives CDR1 SGDLS, CDR2 YYNGEE. With V trimmed by 0 bases and J by 6 bases, 2 bases remained unmatched. This chain's CDR3 is CASSVVDRGDTQYF. CDR3 bases: TGTGCCAGCAGCGTAGTGGACAGGGGTGATACGCAGTATTTT.

The gene calls are TRBV30 and TRBJ1-1, with D tentatively TRBD1 (5 bases). Between the trimmed V and J ends, which lost 7 bases and 5 bases, there was a span of 11 bases. The V gene's germline CDR1 is GTSNPN and CDR2 SVGIG (reference sequence). This CDR3 contains 11 residues. The CDR3 sequence is CASSRGTEAFF. CDR3 coding DNA: TGTGCCTCCAGCCGGGGGACTGAAGCTTTCTTT.

The chain joins TRBV12-5 to TRBJ1-5; TRBD1 is a possible D gene (5 bases). Germline loops: CDR1 LGHNT, CDR2 FRNRAP. CDR3 size: 17 residues. The ends were cut back, 1 base at V and 5 bases at J, with 18 bases in the middle. The CDR3 DNA reads TGTGCTAGTGGTTTGGGGTTGGCAGCAGGGATTGATCAGCCCCAGCATTTT. Residues: CASGLGLAAGIDQPQHF.

V gene TRBV7-8 combines with J gene TRBJ2-3; possible D gene TRBD2, 6 bases. CDR1 SGHVS and CDR2 FQNEAQ come from the germline V gene. Trimming stripped 5 bases from V and 6 bases from J, with 15 bases between. There are 14 residues in the CDR3. The CDR3 DNA reads as TGTGCCAGCAGCGTCCCCGGGACTGAGGATACGCAGTATTTT. Translated: CASSVPGTEDTQYF.

This rearrangement joins TRBV4-1 to TRBJ2-7, with 9 bases lining up with TRBD2. The germline gives CDR1 MGHRA, CDR2 YSYEKL. Losses at the gene ends were 0 bases for V and 6 bases for J; bases not matched to a gene: 6. The CDR3 has 15 residues. The CDR3 DNA sequence: TGCGCCAGCAGCCAAGATCGGGCGGGGGGGCGCGAGCAGTACTTC. It is translated as CASSQDRAGGREQYF.

This chain uses TRBV6-5 with TRBJ1-2; TRBD1 aligns across 9 bases. V lost 2 bases, J lost 7 bases, and 11 bases stayed unmatched. This CDR3 is built from 16 residues. Germline V gene lookup returns CDR1 MNHEY and CDR2 SVGAGI. The CDR3 loop reads CASSYRPGTGRSGYTF. CDR3 in DNA: TGTGCCAGCAGTTACCGCCCCGGGACAGGGAGATCTGGCTACACCTTC.

J is TRBJ1-2 and V is TRBV11-2; D gene unclear. The germline V gene encodes CDR1 SGHAT and CDR2 FQNNGV. The CDR3 is made up of 17 amino acids. V lost 4 bases to trimming and J lost 6 bases, with 24 bases between them. CDR3 sequence reads: CASSSRRGLTRMHGYTF. The CDR3 DNA sequence: TGTGCCAGCAGCTCCCGCCGAGGGCTGACCAGGATGCATGGCTACACCTTC.

The V and J genes are TRBV5-1 and TRBJ2-7; 11 nucleotides agree with TRBD1. Germline CDR1 is SGHRS and CDR2 is YFSETQ. Trimming took 7 bases from V and 6 from J; bases not matched to a gene: 9. CDR3 size: 14 residues. The CDR3 DNA follows: TGCGCCAGCTCTACCGGGACAGGGGGGTTCGAGCAGTACTTC. Translation gives CASSTGTGGFEQYF.

The chain is built from TRBV7-3 and TRBJ1-6; D gene uncertain. The V end was cut by 0 bases, the J end by 5 bases, with 8 bases between. CDR1 is SGHTA, CDR2 FQGTGA, per germline. This CDR3 has 15 residues. The CDR3 region has the DNA TGTGCCAGCAGCTTAACTTCCCAGGATAATTCACCCCTCCACTTT. It encodes CASSLTSQDNSPLHF. The full variable domain, with the rest looked up from reference TRBV7-3 and TRBJ1-6, is GAGVSQTPSNKVTEKGKYVELRCDPISGHTALYWYRQSLGQGPEFLIYFQGTGAADDSGLPNDRFFAVRPEGSVSTLKIQRTERGDSAVYLCASSLTSQDNSPLHFGNGTRLTVT.

This chain joins TRBV7-2 and TRBJ2-1, with 8 bases fitting TRBD1. The germline gives CDR1 SGHTA, CDR2 FQGNSA. This CDR3 has 16 residues. V dropped 5 bases and J dropped 6; count of bases not matched to a gene: 12. Here the CDR3 reads CASSPTDRVMANEQFF. Here the CDR3 DNA reads TGTGCCAGCAGCCCAACGGACAGGGTGATGGCCAATGAGCAGTTCTTC.

The chain couples TRBV27 to TRBJ2-7; 7 bases map to TRBD1. The CDR3 contains 14 residues. J was trimmed by 4 bases and V by 2 bases; bases with no gene match: 5. Germline values: CDR1 MNHEY, CDR2 SMNVEV (reference sequence). The CDR3 DNA sequence: TGTGCCAGCAGTTTAGAGGGGGCACGGTACGAGCAGTACTTC. As protein: CASSLEGARYEQYF.

The chain joins TRBV7-2 to TRBJ1-2, with 7 nucleotides matching TRBD1. CDR3 length equals 14 residues. The trim removed 3 bases at V and 6 bases at J, leaving 7 bases unmatched. CDR1 and CDR2 from the germline V gene are SGHTA and FQGNSA. The CDR3 DNA sequence: TGTGCCAGCAGCTTTCCGGGACAGCAGAATGGCTACACCTTC. Its protein is CASSFPGQQNGYTF.

The chain carries TRBV6-1 and TRBJ2-5; a possible D gene is TRBD2 (5 bases). The CDR3 has 13 amino acids. Looked up from germline, CDR1 is MNHNS and CDR2 is SASEGT. V was clipped by 7 bases and J by 2 bases, with 11 bases between them. CDR3: CASTEGSQETQYF. The CDR3 nucleotides read TGTGCCAGCACCGAGGGATCTCAAGAGACCCAGTACTTC.

This chain joins TRBV7-9 and TRBJ1-1; TRBD1 matches at 12 bases. With V trimmed by 5 bases and J by 5 bases, 3 bases remained unmatched. Germline lookup yields CDR1 SEHNR and CDR2 FQNEAQ (reference sequence). The CDR3 is 14 residues long. The CDR3 region is CASSTGQGATEAFF. CDR3 nucleotide sequence: TGTGCCAGCAGCACGGGACAGGGGGCGACTGAAGCTTTCTTT.

This rearrangement joins TRBV7-6 to TRBJ2-2; TRBD2 aligns across 9 bases. Trimming took 5 bases from V and 1 from J; bases not matched to a gene: 5. From germline, CDR1 is SGHVS and CDR2 FNYEAQ. This CDR3 region has 16 residues. The CDR3 DNA reads as TGTGCCAGCAGCCGTGAGCGGGGGGAGAACACCGGGGAGCTGTTTTTT. This encodes CASSRERGENTGELFF.

The chain combines TRBV6-5 with TRBJ2-7, with D possibly being TRBD1 (5 bases). V was shortened by 2 bases and J by 1 base, with 15 bases between the two germline ends. CDR3 length: 16 residues. Germline V gene lookup returns CDR1 MNHEY and CDR2 SVGAGI. DNA for the CDR3: TGTGCCAGCAGTTACGGTTCCGTCCAGGGTTCCTACGAGCAGTACTTC. Residues: CASSYGSVQGSYEQYF.

This sequence joins TRBV6-5 and TRBJ1-1, with 8 bases aligning to TRBD1. The J segment lost 1 base and the V segment lost 0 bases, leaving 1 base of the junction unmatched. The CDR3 length is 15 residues. From germline, CDR1 is MNHEY and CDR2 SVGAGI. Here the CDR3 DNA reads TGTGCCAGCAGTTACTCAGGACAGGGGAACACTGAAGCTTTCTTT. The encoded protein is CASSYSGQGNTEAFF.